This T cell receptor (beta chain) originates from a study of regulatory dendritic cells for organ transplantation. The germline V and J ends were trimmed by 5 bases and 0 bases, with 13 bases remaining between them. This CDR3 comprises 15 residues. Germline V gene lookup returns CDR1 KGHSH and CDR2 LQKENI. Notes on this clone: Antigen unknown.

Sorted T cells were CFSE-labeled and cultured approximately five days with allogeneic regulatory or mature dendritic cells at 1:10. Memory T cells were CD45RO+, naive were CD45RA+, sorted by FACS. Data came from immunoSEQ multiplex PCR; TCRdb stores just in-frame clones and leaves some out. Of 9,500 to 11,000 clones listed, 65% to 80% are singletons. The rearrangement joins TRBV18 to TRBJ1-2, with a possible D match to TRBD1 (5 bases). This TCR was recovered from a human donor in good health. Sequenced: memory CD4+ T cells from blood cultured with regulatory dendritic cells. Subset given: CD45RO+ memory T cells. In DNA form, the CDR3 reads TGTGCCAGCTCAATAACGGGACTTTCTAACTATGGCTACACCTTC. This codes for CASSITGLSNYGYTF.